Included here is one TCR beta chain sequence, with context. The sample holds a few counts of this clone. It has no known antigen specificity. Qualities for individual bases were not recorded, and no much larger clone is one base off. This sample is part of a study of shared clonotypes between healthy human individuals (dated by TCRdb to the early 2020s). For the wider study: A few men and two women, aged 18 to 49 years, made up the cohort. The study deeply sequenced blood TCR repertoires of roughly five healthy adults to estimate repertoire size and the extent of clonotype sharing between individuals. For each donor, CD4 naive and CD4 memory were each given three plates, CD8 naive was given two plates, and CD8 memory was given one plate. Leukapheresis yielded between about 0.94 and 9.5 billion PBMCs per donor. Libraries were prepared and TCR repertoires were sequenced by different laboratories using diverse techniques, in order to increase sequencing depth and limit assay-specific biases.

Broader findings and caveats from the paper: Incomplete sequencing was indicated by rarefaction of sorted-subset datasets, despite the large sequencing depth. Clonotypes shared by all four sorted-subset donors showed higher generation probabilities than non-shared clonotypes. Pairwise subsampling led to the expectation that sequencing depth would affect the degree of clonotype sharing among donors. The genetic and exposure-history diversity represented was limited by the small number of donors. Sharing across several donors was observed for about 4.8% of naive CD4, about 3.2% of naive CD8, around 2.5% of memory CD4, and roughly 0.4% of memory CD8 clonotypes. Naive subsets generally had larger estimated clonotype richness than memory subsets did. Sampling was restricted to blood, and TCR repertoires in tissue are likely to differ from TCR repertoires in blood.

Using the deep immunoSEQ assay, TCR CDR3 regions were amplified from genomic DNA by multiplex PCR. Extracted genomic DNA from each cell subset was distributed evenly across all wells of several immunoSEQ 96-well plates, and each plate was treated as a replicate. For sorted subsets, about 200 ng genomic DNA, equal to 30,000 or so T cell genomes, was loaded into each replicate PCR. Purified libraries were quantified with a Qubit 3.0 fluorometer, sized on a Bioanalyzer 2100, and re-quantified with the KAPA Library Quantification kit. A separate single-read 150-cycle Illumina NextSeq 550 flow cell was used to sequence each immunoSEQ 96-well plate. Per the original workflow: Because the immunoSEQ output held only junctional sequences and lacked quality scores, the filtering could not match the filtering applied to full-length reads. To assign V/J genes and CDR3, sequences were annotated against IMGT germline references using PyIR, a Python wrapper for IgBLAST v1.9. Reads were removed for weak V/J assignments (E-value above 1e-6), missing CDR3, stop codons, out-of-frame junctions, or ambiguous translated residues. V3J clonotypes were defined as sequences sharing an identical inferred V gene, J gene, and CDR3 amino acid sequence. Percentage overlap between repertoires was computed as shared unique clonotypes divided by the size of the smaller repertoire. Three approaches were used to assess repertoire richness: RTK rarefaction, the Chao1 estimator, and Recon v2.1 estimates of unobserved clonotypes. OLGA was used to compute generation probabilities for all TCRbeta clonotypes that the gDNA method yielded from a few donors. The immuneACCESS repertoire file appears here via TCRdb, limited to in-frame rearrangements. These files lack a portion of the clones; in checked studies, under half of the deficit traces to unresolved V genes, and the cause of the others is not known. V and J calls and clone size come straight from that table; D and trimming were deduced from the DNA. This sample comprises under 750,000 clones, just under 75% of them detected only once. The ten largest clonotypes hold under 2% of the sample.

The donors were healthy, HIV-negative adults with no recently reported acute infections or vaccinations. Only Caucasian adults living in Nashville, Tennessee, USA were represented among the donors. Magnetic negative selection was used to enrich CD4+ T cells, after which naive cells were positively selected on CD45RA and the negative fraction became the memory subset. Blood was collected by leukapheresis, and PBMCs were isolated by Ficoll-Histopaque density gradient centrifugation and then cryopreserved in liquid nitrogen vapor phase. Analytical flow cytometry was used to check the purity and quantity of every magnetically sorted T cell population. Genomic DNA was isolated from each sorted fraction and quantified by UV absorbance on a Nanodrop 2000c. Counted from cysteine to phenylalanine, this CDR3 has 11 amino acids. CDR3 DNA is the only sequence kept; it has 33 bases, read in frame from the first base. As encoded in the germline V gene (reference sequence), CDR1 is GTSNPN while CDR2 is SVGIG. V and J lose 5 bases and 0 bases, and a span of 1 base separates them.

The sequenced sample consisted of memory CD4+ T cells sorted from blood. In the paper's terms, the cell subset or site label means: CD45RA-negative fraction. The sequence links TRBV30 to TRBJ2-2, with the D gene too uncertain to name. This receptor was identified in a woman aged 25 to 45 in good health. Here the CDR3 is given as CAWSNTGELFF. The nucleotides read TGTGCCTGGTCGAACACCGGGGAGCTGTTTTTT.